This T cell receptor beta chain was documented in a study of OX40 agonist ivuxolimab in advanced cancers. Study-wide findings and caveats: More expanded clones were seen, on average, in CD8+ T cells than in CD4+. CD4+ and CD8+ blood T cells expanded clonally by week 6 at 0.1 to 3.0 mg/kg.

The data were produced by immunoSEQ multiplex PCR, yet TCRdb's version contains in-frame clones alone and is incomplete. The sample lists 50,000 to 70,000 clones; roughly four fifths were seen once. A remark on this clone: Its antigen is unidentified.

There are 14 residues in the CDR3. The germline V gene encodes CDR1 GTSNPN and CDR2 SVGIG (reference sequence). Trimming took 2 bases from V and 1 from J, leaving 9 bases between them. This rearrangement joins TRBV30 to TRBJ1-3; D call uncertain. The sequence was obtained from an adult with an advanced solid tumor such as melanoma, head and neck, liver or kidney cancer. This specimen was CD4+ or CD8+ T cells sorted from blood, taken in a trial of the OX40 agonist ivuxolimab. CDR3 sequence: CAWSTDKSGNTIYF. The CDR3 DNA reads TGTGCCTGGAGTACTGATAAATCTGGAAACACCATATATTTT.